The clone carrying this T cell receptor (beta chain) was counted a few times. Its antigen is undetermined. The CDR3 runs to 18 residues. Per the germline V gene, CDR1 is SGHAT and CDR2 is FQDESV (reference sequence). With V trimmed by 5 bases and J by 4 bases, 16 bases remained unmatched. The data are from a study of response to subunit inactivated influenza vaccine. TCRdb re-called the RT-PCR reads with MiXCR, one entry per CDR3 protein. The data hold about 300,000 distinct CDR3 sequences, with roughly 22% observed a single time. Study results and limitations: The authors suggested that every seasonal influenza vaccination recruits few new T cells.

The chain employs TRBV11-1 and TRBJ1-4, with 7 nucleotides matching TRBD1. The starting material was PBMCs from blood, obtained approximately 22 months after vaccination. The source of this sequence is a man between 50 and 70 years old who received an inactivated influenza vaccine. In DNA form, the CDR3 reads TGTGCCAGCAGCACAGACAGGGACCTTACCATTGGTAATGAAAAACTGTTTTTT. Amino acid sequence: CASSTDRDLTIGNEKLFF.